Each of the 27 T cell receptor beta chains below was sequenced from the same sample in a study of T cells in narcolepsy. The protocol was immunoSEQ multiplex PCR, while the TCRdb copy is restricted to in-frame clones and leaves out a portion. Counted here are tens of thousands of clones, 75% to 90% occurring once; the ten biggest clones make up 0.55% to 0.8%. The material sequenced was memory (CD45RA-) CD4+ T cells from blood. The receptor source for this set is a human donor in good health.

V gene TRBV5-4 combines with J gene TRBJ2-2; D perhaps matches TRBD1 (5 bases). V dropped 4 bases and J dropped 5 bases, with 21 bases sitting between them. Germline V gene sequence: CDR1 SGHNT, CDR2 YYREEE (reference sequence). This CDR3 has 17 amino acids. The chain's CDR3 is CASSPMGQGAVTGELFF. Here the CDR3 DNA reads TGTGCCAGCAGCCCCATGGGGCAGGGTGCCGTTACCGGGGAGCTGTTTTTT.

The table lists this clone with a few counts. The chain has TRBV27 and TRBJ1-6; 7 bases are shared with TRBD1. J was trimmed by 1 base and V by 8 bases; bases with no gene match: 5. CDR3 length equals 15 residues. CDR1 is MNHEY, CDR2 SMNVEV, per germline (reference sequence). CDR3 DNA: TGTGCCAGCCGGTGGGACAGTTCCTATAATTCACCCCTCCACTTT. It encodes CASRWDSSYNSPLHF.

This clone was seen once. The chain joins TRBV19 to TRBJ2-5, with TRBD2 matching 14 bases. The CDR3 runs 17 residues. Germline CDR1 is LNHDA and CDR2 is SQIVND (reference sequence). The V segment lost 6 bases and the J segment 4 bases; nucleotides outside the gene matches: 10. The CDR3, as DNA: TGTGCCAGTAGCGGGACTAGCGGGGGAGGGTTGGGAGAGACCCAGTACTTC. Amino acids: CASSGTSGGGLGETQYF.

The chain employs TRBV5-8 and TRBJ2-5; either TRBD1 or TRBD2 may supply D (7 bases each). Germline V lookup: CDR1 SGHTS, CDR2 YDEGEE. Trimming removed 4 bases from V and 4 bases from J, with 20 bases in between. The length of the CDR3 is 16 residues. The DNA for the CDR3 is TGTGCCAGCAGCCGGGGAGGGGGCATGGATCGAGAGACCCAGTACTTC. This sequence encodes CASSRGGGMDRETQYF. Using reference TRBV5-8 and TRBJ2-5 for the parts outside the CDR3, the full variable domain is EAGVTQSPTHLIKTRGQQATLRCSPISGHTSVYWYQQALGLGLQFLLWYDEGEERNRGNFPPRFSGRQFPNYSSELNVNALELEDSALYLCASSRGGGMDRETQYFGPGTRLLVL.

To note about this clone: Distinct nucleotide sequences in the sample also encode this CDR3. The rearrangement links TRBV28 to TRBJ2-7; 10 nucleotides line up with TRBD1. CDR3 length equals 17 residues. Looked up from germline, CDR1 is MDHEN and CDR2 is SYDVKM. The CDR3 DNA sequence: TGTGCCAGCAGTTTATCGGGGTTAGGGACAGGGGCCTACGAGCAGTACGTT. It codes for CASSLSGLGTGAYEQYV.

This clone was found once. The genes are TRBV6-1 and TRBJ2-3; D may be TRBD1 or TRBD2 (7 bases each). From germline, CDR1 is MNHNS and CDR2 SASEGT. The CDR3 sequence is 17 residues long. V was cut by 2 bases and J by 4 bases, with 19 bases left in between. In nucleotides, the CDR3 is TGTGCCAGCAGTGAAATTTTCATGGCAGGGGGGGCAGATACGCAGTATTTT. Protein sequence: CASSEIFMAGGADTQYF.

A single count supports this clone. The chain links TRBV18 to TRBJ1-4; 8 bases are shared with TRBD1. Germline V gene lookup returns CDR1 KGHSH and CDR2 LQKENI. This CDR3 region has 13 residues. The ends lost 6 bases at V and 8 bases at J; junction bases unmatched: 5. The CDR3 region has the DNA TGTGCCAGCTCCGACAGGGGTGAGGAAAAACTGTTTTTT. Its protein product is CASSDRGEEKLFF.

This chain joins TRBV25-1 and TRBJ1-5; D is undetermined. V was trimmed by 3 bases and J by 3 bases, leaving 12 bases between them. The V gene's germline CDR1 is MGHDK and CDR2 SYGVNS. The CDR3 length is 15 residues. In DNA form, the CDR3 reads TGTGCCAGCAGTGATAGTCCCGCGGTCAATCAGCCCCAGCATTTT. Encoded protein: CASSDSPAVNQPQHF.

V usage is TRBV28 and J usage is TRBJ1-1; 7 positions agree with TRBD1. The V gene end was trimmed by 5 bases and the J gene end by 6 bases; junction bases not matched to a gene: 6. Per the germline V gene, CDR1 is MDHEN and CDR2 is SYDVKM. This CDR3 has 13 amino acids. CDR3 DNA sequence: TGTGCCAGCAGTCTACAGGGGATCCCTGAAGCTTTCTTT. The encoded protein is CASSLQGIPEAFF.

The chain recombines TRBV29-1 with TRBJ2-5; D perhaps matches TRBD1 (6 bases). Germline V CDR1 and CDR2: SQVTM, ANQGSEA. The CDR3 runs 12 residues. V was pared by 4 bases and J by 1 base, with 7 bases between. The CDR3 loop is CSVGDIQETQYF. The CDR3 DNA sequence: TGCAGCGTTGGGGACATCCAAGAGACCCAGTACTTC.

This chain uses TRBV6-5 with TRBJ1-3, with no clear D. The length of the CDR3 is 13 residues. The V gene lost 5 bases and the J gene lost 4 bases, with 9 bases spanning the gap. Germline CDR1 and CDR2: MNHEY and SVGAGI. DNA of the CDR3: TGTGCCAGCAGTGGTGACGGGGGAAACACCATATATTTT. It is translated as CASSGDGGNTIYF.

This clone appeared a single time. This sequence joins TRBV19 and TRBJ1-1; TRBD1 might be the D (6 bases). Germline CDR1 is LNHDA and CDR2 is SQIVND (reference sequence). V was trimmed by 6 bases and J by 2 bases, leaving 16 bases between them. This CDR3 spans 15 amino acids. The CDR3 DNA sequence: TGTGCCAGTAGCGATGACGGACAGACAAACACTGAAGCTTTCTTT. Translated: CASSDDGQTNTEAFF.

V gene TRBV18 combines with J gene TRBJ2-3; D possibly uses TRBD1 or TRBD2 (5 bases each). The CDR3 has 15 amino acids. Germline V CDR1 and CDR2: KGHSH, LQKENI. V dropped 6 bases and J dropped 3 bases, with 16 bases sitting between them. This CDR3 is CASSLARGATDTQYF. Written as DNA, the CDR3 is TGTGCCAGCTCCCTTGCGAGGGGCGCGACAGATACGCAGTATTTT.

In its sample, this clone was seen once. The rearrangement uses TRBV5-1 and TRBJ2-7; no firm D call. Germline loops: CDR1 SGHRS, CDR2 YFSETQ. Trimming cost V 7 bases and J 8 bases, with 22 bases left between them. The CDR3 runs to 14 residues. Here the CDR3 DNA reads TGCGCCAGCGCCTCCTCTCAGTGGAGCGCAAAGCAGTACTTC. It is translated as CASASSQWSAKQYF.

V is TRBV5-1 and J is TRBJ2-1, with TRBD1 matching 10 bases. Germline CDR1 and CDR2: SGHRS and YFSETQ. CDR3 length equals 15 residues. V shed 3 bases, J shed 6 bases, and the junction held 6 bases outside the gene matches. The CDR3 loop is CASSYSGQGLNEQFF. DNA of the CDR3: TGCGCCAGCAGCTATTCGGGACAGGGGCTCAATGAGCAGTTCTTC.

This clone showed up just a few times. J is TRBJ2-3 and V is TRBV19, with 8 nucleotides matching TRBD2. Germline CDR1 LNHDA, CDR2 SQIVND (reference sequence). The junction had 9 bases not matched to a gene; V was cut back by 5 bases and J by 5 bases. CDR3 size: 15 residues. The CDR3 DNA reads as TGTGCCAGTAGTGTGAGCGGGGGCCCCGTAGATACGCAGTATTTT. The encoded protein is CASSVSGGPVDTQYF.

The chain has TRBV27 and TRBJ2-5; D is perhaps TRBD2 (5 bases). The CDR3 runs to 14 residues. Trimming took off 6 bases at V and 3 bases at J, with 14 bases between the two ends. CDR1 MNHEY and CDR2 SMNVEV come from the germline V gene (reference sequence). In nucleotides, the CDR3 is TGTGCCAGCAGATCTCGAAGCGGAAAAGAGACCCAGTACTTC. Amino acids: CASRSRSGKETQYF.

The V call is TRBV19, the J call TRBJ2-7; maybe TRBD2 (6 bases). The CDR3 covers 16 residues. V lost 5 bases, J lost 4 bases, and 21 bases lay in between. Germline V gene data show CDR1 as LNHDA and CDR2 as SQIVND (reference sequence). CDR3 DNA sequence: TGTGCCAGTAGTGATCGCGGGACCAAGCGTGGGTACGAGCAGTACTTC. It specifies CASSDRGTKRGYEQYF.

As concerns this clone: One end of the junction is discordant with germline, which a read error may explain. The chain uses TRBV2 and TRBJ2-2; 7 nucleotides agree with TRBD1. Germline V gives CDR1 SNHLY, CDR2 FYNNEI. This CDR3 is 16 amino acids long. CDR3 amino acids: CASIENRGLDTGELFF. The CDR3 region has the DNA TGTGCCAGCATTGAAAACAGGGGCCTGGACACCGGGGAGCTGTTTTTT.

The chain carries TRBV5-1 and TRBJ2-5; the D gene is possibly TRBD2 (6 bases). Trimming cost V 5 bases and J 4 bases, with 18 bases left between them. The CDR3 contains 15 residues. The germline gives CDR1 SGHRS, CDR2 YFSETQ. The CDR3 DNA is TGCGCCAGCAGGGTCGTGGCTAGCGTTTCAGAGACCCAGTACTTC. It encodes CASRVVASVSETQYF.

V usage is TRBV5-6 and J usage is TRBJ1-2; no definite D call. Germline CDR1 is SGHDT and CDR2 is YYEEEE. Trimming took off 0 bases at V and 1 base at J, with 7 bases between the two ends. This CDR3 is built from 14 residues. The CDR3 DNA is TGTGCCAGCAGCTTGGGGTTGGGTAACTATGGCTACACCTTC. This encodes CASSLGLGNYGYTF.

This clone appeared a single time. V is TRBV6-5 and J is TRBJ2-5; D unresolved. Deletions cut 5 bases from V and 4 bases from J, with 8 bases between. The CDR3 is 12 amino acids. Germline loops: CDR1 MNHEY, CDR2 SVGAGI. The CDR3 loop reads CASSGVGETQYF. The DNA of the CDR3 is TGTGCCAGCAGTGGAGTCGGAGAGACCCAGTACTTC.

This clone was observed a handful of times. V and J are TRBV7-2 and TRBJ1-1; 10 nucleotides agree with TRBD1. Germline lookup yields CDR1 SGHTA and CDR2 FQGNSA. The J segment lost 5 bases and the V segment lost 4 bases, leaving 7 bases of the junction unmatched. The CDR3 is 15 amino acids. The CDR3 spells CASSSRQGAPTEAFF. CDR3 DNA sequence: TGTGCCAGCAGCTCGAGACAGGGGGCGCCGACTGAAGCTTTCTTT.

This sequence joins TRBV10-1 and TRBJ1-6, with D perhaps matching TRBD1 (5 bases). V lost 3 bases and J 9 bases, leaving 12 bases between the germline ends. Germline V gene lookup returns CDR1 WNHNN and CDR2 SYGVQD (reference sequence). CDR3 size: 14 residues. The CDR3 DNA reads as TGCGCCAGCAGTGACGGAAGGGGAGGTTCACCCCTCCACTTT. Translation: CASSDGRGGSPLHF.

The J gene is TRBJ1-5, the V gene TRBV30; 11 bases agree with TRBD1. V was clipped by 5 bases and J by 5 bases; unmatched bases: 2. The CDR3 has 13 residues. Germline assignment: CDR1 GTSNPN and CDR2 SVGIG (reference sequence). The CDR3 loop reads CAWGTGGDQPQHF. In DNA, the CDR3 is TGTGCCTGGGGGACAGGGGGGGATCAGCCCCAGCATTTT.

The V call is TRBV2, the J call TRBJ2-1, with D perhaps assigned TRBD1 or TRBD2 (5 bases each). The ends were cut back, 8 bases at V and 5 bases at J, with 19 bases in the middle. Germline assignment: CDR1 SNHLY and CDR2 FYNNEI. This CDR3 comprises 15 residues. The CDR3 here is CASPSGTDRHNEQFF. In DNA form, the CDR3 reads TGTGCCAGCCCTTCCGGGACCGACCGCCACAATGAGCAGTTCTTC.

The gene calls are TRBV4-1 and TRBJ1-1; D remains unclear. CDR1 is MGHRA, CDR2 YSYEKL, per germline. V was cut by 3 bases and J by 3 bases, with 20 bases left in between. CDR3 length equals 17 residues. The CDR3 reads CASSHTNLGFSDTEAFF. DNA of the CDR3: TGCGCCAGCAGCCACACCAACCTAGGATTCAGCGACACTGAAGCTTTCTTT.